These 2 T cell receptor beta chains originate from one sample sequenced in a study of blood T cell repertoires in COVID-19. Clones were sequenced by immunoSEQ multiplex PCR, and TCRdb holds only the in-frame ones, with some missing. The sample has 180,000 or so clones; approximately 90% are singletons. Sequencing was performed on peripheral blood. These receptors were obtained from a man aged 18-30 years with acute or convalescent COVID-19.

The chain is built from TRBV7-2 and TRBJ1-3, with 8 bases aligning to TRBD1. The length of the CDR3 is 16 residues. V shed 8 bases and J 6 bases; nucleotides not matched to a gene: 15. Germline lookup yields CDR1 SGHTA and CDR2 FQGNSA. This CDR3 reads CASASSAGGFINTIYF. CDR3 DNA: TGTGCCAGCGCATCTTCGGCAGGGGGCTTCATAAACACCATATATTTT.

This clone was counted between two and nine times. The chain joins TRBV24-1 to TRBJ2-1; 7 positions match TRBD1. The junction had 7 bases not matched to a gene; V was cut back by 5 bases and J by 4 bases. CDR1 and CDR2 from the germline V gene are KGHDR and SFDVKD. The CDR3 totals 15 residues. Written as DNA, the CDR3 is TGTGCCACCAGTGGGCGACAGGGAGTTTACAATGAGCAGTTCTTC. It is translated as CATSGRQGVYNEQFF.